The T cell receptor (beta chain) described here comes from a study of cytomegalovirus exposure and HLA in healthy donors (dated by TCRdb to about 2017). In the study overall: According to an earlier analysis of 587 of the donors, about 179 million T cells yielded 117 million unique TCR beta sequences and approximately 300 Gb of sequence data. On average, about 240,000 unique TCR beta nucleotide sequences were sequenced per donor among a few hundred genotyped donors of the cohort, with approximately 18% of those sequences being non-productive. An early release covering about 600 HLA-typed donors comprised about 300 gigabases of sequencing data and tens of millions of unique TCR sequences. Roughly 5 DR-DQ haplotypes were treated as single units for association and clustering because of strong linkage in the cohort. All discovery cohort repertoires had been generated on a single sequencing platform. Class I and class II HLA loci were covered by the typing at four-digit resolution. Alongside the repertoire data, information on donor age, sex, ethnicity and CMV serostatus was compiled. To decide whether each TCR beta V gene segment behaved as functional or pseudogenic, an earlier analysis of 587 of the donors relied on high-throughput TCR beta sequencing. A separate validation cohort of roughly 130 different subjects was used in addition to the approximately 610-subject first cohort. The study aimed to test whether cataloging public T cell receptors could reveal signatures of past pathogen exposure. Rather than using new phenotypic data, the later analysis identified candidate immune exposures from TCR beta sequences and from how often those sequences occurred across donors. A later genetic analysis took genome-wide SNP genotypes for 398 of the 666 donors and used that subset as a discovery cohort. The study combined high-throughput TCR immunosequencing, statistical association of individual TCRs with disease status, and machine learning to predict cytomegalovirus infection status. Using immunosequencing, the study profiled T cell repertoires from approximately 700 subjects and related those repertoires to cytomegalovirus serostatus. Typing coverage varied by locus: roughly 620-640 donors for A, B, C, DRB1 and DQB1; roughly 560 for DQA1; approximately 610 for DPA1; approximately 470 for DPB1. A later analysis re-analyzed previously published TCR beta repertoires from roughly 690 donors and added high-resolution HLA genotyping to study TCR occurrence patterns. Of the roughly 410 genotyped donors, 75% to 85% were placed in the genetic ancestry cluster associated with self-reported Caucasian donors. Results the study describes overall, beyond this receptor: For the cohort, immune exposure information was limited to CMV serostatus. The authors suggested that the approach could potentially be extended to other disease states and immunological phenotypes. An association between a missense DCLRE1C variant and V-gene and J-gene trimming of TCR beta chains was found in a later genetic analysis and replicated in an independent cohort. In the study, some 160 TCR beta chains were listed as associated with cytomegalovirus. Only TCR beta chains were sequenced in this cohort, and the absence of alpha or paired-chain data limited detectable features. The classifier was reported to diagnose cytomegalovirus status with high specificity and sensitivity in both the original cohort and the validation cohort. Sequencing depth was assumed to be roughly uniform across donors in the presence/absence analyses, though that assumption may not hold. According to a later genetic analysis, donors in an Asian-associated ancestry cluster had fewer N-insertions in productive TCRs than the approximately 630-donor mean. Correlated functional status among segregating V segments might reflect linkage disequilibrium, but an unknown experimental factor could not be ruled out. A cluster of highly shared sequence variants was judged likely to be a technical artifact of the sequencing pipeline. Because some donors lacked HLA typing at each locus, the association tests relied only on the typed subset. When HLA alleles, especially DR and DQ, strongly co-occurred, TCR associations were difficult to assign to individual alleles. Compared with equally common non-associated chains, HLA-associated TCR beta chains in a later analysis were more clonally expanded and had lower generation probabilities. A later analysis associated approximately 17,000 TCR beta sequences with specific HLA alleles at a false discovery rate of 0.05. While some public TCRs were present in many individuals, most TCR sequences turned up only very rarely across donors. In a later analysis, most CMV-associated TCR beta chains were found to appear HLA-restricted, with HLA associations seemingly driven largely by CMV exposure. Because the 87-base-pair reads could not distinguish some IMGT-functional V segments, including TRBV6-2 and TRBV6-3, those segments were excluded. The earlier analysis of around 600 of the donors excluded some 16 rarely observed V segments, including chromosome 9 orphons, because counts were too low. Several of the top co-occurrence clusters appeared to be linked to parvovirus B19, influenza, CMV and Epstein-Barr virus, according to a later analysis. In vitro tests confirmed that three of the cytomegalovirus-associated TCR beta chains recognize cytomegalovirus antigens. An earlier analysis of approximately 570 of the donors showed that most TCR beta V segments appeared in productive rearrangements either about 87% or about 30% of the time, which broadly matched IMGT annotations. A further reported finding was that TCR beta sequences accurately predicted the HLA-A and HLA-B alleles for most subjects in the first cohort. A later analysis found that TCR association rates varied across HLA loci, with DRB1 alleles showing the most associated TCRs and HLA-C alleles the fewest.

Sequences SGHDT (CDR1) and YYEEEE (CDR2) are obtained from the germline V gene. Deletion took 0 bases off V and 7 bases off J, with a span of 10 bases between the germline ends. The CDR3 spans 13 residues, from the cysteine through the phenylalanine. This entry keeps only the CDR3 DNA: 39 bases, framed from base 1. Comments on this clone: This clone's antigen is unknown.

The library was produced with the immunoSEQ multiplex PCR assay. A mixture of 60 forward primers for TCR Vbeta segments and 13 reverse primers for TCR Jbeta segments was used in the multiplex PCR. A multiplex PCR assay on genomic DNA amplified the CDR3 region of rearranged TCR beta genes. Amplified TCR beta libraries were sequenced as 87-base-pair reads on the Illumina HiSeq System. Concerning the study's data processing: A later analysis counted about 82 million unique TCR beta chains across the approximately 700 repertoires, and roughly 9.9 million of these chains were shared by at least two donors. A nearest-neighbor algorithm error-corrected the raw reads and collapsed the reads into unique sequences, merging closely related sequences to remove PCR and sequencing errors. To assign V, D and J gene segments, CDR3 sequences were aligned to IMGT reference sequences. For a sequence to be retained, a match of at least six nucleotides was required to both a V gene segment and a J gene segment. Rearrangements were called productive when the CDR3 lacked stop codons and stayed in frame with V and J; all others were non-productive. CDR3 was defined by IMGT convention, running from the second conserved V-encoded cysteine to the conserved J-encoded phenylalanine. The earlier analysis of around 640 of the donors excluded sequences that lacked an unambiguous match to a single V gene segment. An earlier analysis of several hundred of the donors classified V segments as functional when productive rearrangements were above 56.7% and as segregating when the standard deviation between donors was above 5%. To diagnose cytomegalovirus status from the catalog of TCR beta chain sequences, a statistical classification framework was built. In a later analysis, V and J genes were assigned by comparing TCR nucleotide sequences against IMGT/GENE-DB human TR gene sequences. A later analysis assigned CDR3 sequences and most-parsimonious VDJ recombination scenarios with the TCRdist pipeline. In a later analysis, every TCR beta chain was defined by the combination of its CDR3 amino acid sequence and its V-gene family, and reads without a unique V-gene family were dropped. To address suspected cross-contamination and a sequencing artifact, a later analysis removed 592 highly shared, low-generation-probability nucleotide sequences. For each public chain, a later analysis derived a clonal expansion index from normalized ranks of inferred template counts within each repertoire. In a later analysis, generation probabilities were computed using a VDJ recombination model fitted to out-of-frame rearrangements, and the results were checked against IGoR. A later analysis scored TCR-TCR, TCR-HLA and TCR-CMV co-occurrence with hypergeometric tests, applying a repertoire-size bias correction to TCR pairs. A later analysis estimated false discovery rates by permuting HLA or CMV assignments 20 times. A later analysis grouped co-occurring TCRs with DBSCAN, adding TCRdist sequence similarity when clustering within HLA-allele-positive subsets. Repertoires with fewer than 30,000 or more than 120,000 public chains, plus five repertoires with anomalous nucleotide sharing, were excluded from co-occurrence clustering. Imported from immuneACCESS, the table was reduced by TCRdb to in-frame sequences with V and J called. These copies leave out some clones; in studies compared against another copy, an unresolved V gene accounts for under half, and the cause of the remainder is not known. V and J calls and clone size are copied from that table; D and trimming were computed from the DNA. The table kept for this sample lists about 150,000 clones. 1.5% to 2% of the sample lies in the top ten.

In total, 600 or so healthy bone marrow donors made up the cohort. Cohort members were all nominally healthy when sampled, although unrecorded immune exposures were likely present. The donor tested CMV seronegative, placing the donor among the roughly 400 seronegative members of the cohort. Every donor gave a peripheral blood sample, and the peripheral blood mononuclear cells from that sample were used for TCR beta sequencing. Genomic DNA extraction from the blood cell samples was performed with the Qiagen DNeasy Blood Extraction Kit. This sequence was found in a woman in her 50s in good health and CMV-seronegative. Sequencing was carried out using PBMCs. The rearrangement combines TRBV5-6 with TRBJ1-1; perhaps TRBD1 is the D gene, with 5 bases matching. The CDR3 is CASSLVDRDEAFF. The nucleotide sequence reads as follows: TGTGCCAGCAGCTTGGTCGACAGAGATGAAGCTTTCTTT.